The clone carrying this T cell receptor beta chain is medium-sized in the sample. Profiling relied on immunoSEQ multiplex PCR, and the TCRdb table lists in-frame clones only, not all of them. The table lists 40,000 to 50,000 clones, about 88% of them singletons. These data belong to a study of blood T cell repertoires in COVID-19. Study summary: From T cells, B-cell-depleted T cells, or PBMCs came the material, which was cDNA or gDNA.

CDR1 is SNHLY, CDR2 FYNNEI, per germline. The J segment lost 4 bases and the V segment lost 7 bases, leaving 13 bases of the junction unmatched. The CDR3 extends over 15 amino acids. This chain joins TRBV2 and TRBJ2-7, with 7 bases identical to TRBD2. The TCR comes from a man aged 35 to 55 with active COVID-19. The sequencing sample was made of peripheral blood. CDR3 sequence (DNA): TGTGCCAGCATTCTGAAGGGAGGGCCCTTTTACGAGCAGTACTTC. Translation: CASILKGGPFYEQYF.